The TCR beta chain under discussion was sequenced for a study of T-cell memory formation after mild COVID-19. A single record per CDR3 protein comes from TCRdb applying MiXCR to the 5' RACE reads. This table holds under 400,000 distinct CDR3 sequences, roughly 20% found once. In germline, CDR1 is LGHDT, CDR2 YNNKEL (reference sequence). V was trimmed by 4 bases and J by 7 bases, leaving 11 bases between them. This CDR3 is built from 13 residues. The receptor was isolated from an adult woman who had mild COVID-19 (a few samples of this study predate the infection). Cell type and time point are not known. The rearrangement joins TRBV3-1 to TRBJ1-5; no definite D call. Specimen: PBMCs or a T cell subset sorted from them (not recorded which). CDR3 in amino acids: CASSPVSQQPQHF. CDR3 DNA sequence: TGTGCCAGCAGCCCAGTAAGTCAACAGCCCCAGCATTTT.